This T cell receptor (beta chain) was observed in a study of blood T cell repertoires in COVID-19. Across the whole study: Italy, Spain and the United States were the sources of the convalescent and acute COVID-19 samples.

This clone was recorded only once. Under the authors' procedure: Scientists estimated how many nucleated cells there were by amplifying reference gene primers. The data were produced by immunoSEQ multiplex PCR, yet TCRdb's version contains in-frame clones alone and is incomplete. V and J calls and clone size are given by that table; D and trimming were obtained from the DNA. Among about 280,000 clones listed, over 75% were seen once. The CDR3 length is 15 residues. The junction had 3 bases not matched to a gene; V was cut back by 2 bases and J by 2 bases. Germline V gene lookup returns CDR1 SGHNT and CDR2 YYREEE (reference sequence).

The V call is TRBV5-4, the J call TRBJ2-1, with TRBD2 identical over 8 bases. This clonotype originated in a human donor in a cohort sampled during active COVID-19. Sequencing was performed on peripheral blood. CDR3 nucleotide sequence: TGTGCCAGCAGCTTTAGCGGGGCTACCTACAATGAGCAGTTCTTC. This sequence encodes CASSFSGATYNEQFF.